This entry describes one TCR beta chain. Authors' data handling: Amplified reference gene primers provided the basis for estimating nucleated cell counts. The table came from immunoSEQ multiplex PCR; TCRdb's copy has only in-frame clones and leaves some out. The D gene and trimming were derived from the DNA, and the V and J assignments and clone size from that table. This sample carries fewer than 200,000 clones, roughly 80% of them seen once, and the ten largest clones take approximately 2.8%. These data are taken from a study of blood T cell repertoires in COVID-19. Turning to the study itself: Researchers got acute and convalescent COVID-19 samples from the United States, Italy and Spain. PBMCs, B-cell-depleted T cells, or T cells were the source of the cDNA or gDNA that made up the material.

This receptor was obtained from a man between 65 and 85 years old with acute or convalescent COVID-19. Material for sequencing was peripheral blood.

The DNA for the CDR3 is TGTGCCAGTAGTGCCACCGGGGCAGGGGGAAGTACTGAAGCTTTCTTT. This encodes CASSATGAGGSTEAFF. The J gene is TRBJ1-1, the V gene TRBV19, with 7 bases aligning to TRBD1. This CDR3 is built from 16 residues. Germline CDR1 reads LNHDA; CDR2 reads SQIVND (reference sequence). V shed 5 bases, J shed 5 bases, and the junction held 14 bases outside the gene matches.